One sample yielded the 30 T cell receptor beta chains listed below, sequenced in a study of monozygotic twins with inflammatory bowel disease. Reprocessing the 5' RACE reads, TCRdb reports a single entry for every CDR3 protein and omits DNA. Its table lists roughly 200,000 distinct CDR3 sequences. The specimen sequenced was blood. The receptor source for this set is a human donor with ulcerative colitis or Crohn's disease, or a healthy co-twin of an affected twin (not recorded which).

The CDR3 spells CASSYSGRTEAFF. The chain links TRBV6-5 to TRBJ1-1. The germline gives CDR1 MNHEY, CDR2 SVGAGI. The CDR3 has 13 amino acids.

The V call is TRBV11-2, the J call TRBJ2-3. The CDR3 has 12 residues. Germline lookup yields CDR1 SGHAT and CDR2 FQNNGV. CDR3 amino acids: CASSTVPDTQYF. Variable domain in full (rest from reference TRBV11-2 and TRBJ2-3): EAGVAQSPRYKIIEKRQSVAFWCNPISGHATLYWYQQILGQGPKLLIQFQNNGVVDDSQLPKDRFSAERLKGVDSTLKIQPAKLEDSAVYLCASSTVPDTQYFGPGTRLTVL.

The chain is built from TRBV7-8 and TRBJ1-2; checking the TCRdb D call of TRBD1 is not possible without DNA. This CDR3 has 16 residues. Germline V gives CDR1 SGHVS, CDR2 FQNEAQ. The CDR3 loop reads CASSFLGTGFVYGYTF.

CDR3 loop: CASSPLKEHNQPQHF. The rearrangement joins TRBV7-9 to TRBJ1-5; TCRdb reports TRBD1, a call that lacks DNA to check it against. The CDR3 is 15 residues long. Germline V CDR1 and CDR2: SEHNR, FQNEAQ (reference sequence).

The CDR3 protein is CATQGYSYNSPLHF. V gene TRBV25-1 combines with J gene TRBJ1-6; TCRdb selects TRBD1, and the lack of DNA leaves this call unchecked. The CDR3 sequence is 14 residues long. Per germline, CDR1 MGHDK and CDR2 SYGVNS.

The chain is built from TRBV20-1 and TRBJ1-5; TCRdb returns TRBD1, unconfirmable since there is no DNA. The CDR3 contains 14 residues. Germline CDR1 and CDR2: DFQATT and SNEGSKA (reference sequence). CDR3 residues: CSARRDSGNQPQHF.

This chain joins TRBV10-3 and TRBJ2-7; the TCRdb D gene call, TRBD2, has no DNA to confirm it. Per germline, CDR1 ENHRY and CDR2 SYGVKD. The CDR3 has 17 residues. The CDR3 sequence is CAISDNSGGPRTYEQYF.

CDR3 sequence reads: CASSRDREETEAFF. The chain employs TRBV5-5 and TRBJ1-1; the TCRdb call, TRBD1, lacks DNA for checking. This CDR3 region has 14 residues. The germline V gene encodes CDR1 SGHKS and CDR2 YYEKEE (reference sequence). The full variable domain, its missing parts supplied by reference TRBV5-5 and TRBJ1-1, is DAGVTQSPTHLIKTRGQQVTLRCSPISGHKSVSWYQQVLGQGPQFIFQYYEKEERGRGNFPDRFSARQFPNYSSELNVNALLLGDSALYLCASSRDREETEAFFGQGTRLTVV.

The rearrangement uses TRBV5-1 and TRBJ2-1; TCRdb lists TRBD2, though no DNA is available to test this call. CDR3 size: 16 residues. The V gene's germline CDR1 is SGHRS and CDR2 YFSETQ. The CDR3 loop reads CASSLAGAGGYNEQFF.

CDR3 sequence: CASCRDRDQPQHF. This sequence joins TRBV2 and TRBJ1-5; with no DNA, the TCRdb D assignment of TRBD1 cannot be verified. This CDR3 is 13 amino acids long. Germline values: CDR1 SNHLY, CDR2 FYNNEI.

The V and J genes are TRBV4-1 and TRBJ2-1; TCRdb names TRBD1, which stays unverified in the absence of DNA. Germline values: CDR1 MGHRA, CDR2 YSYEKL. The CDR3 is 16 residues long. The CDR3 loop is CASSQDGTGGVHEQFF.

The chain employs TRBV12-3 or TRBV12-4 and TRBJ2-7; absent DNA, TCRdb's TRBD2 call cannot be checked. This CDR3 comprises 14 residues. The CDR3 region is CASRRAGGGHEQYF.

The gene calls are TRBV10-3 and TRBJ2-1. This CDR3 comprises 13 residues. CDR1 is ENHRY and CDR2 is SYGVKD in the germline V gene. The CDR3 reads CAFAPDEWNEQFF.

This chain joins TRBV4-2 and TRBJ2-2; TCRdb picks TRBD2, but there is no DNA to check that call. CDR3 length equals 19 residues. Germline CDR1 and CDR2: LGHNA and YNFKEQ. The CDR3 loop is CASSTAGLAGASNTGELFF.

The J gene is TRBJ1-4, the V gene TRBV2; TCRdb's D gene call, TRBD1, goes unchecked for lack of DNA. From germline, CDR1 is SNHLY and CDR2 FYNNEI. The CDR3 runs to 15 residues. The CDR3 is CASSRDRGLRSKLFF.

V and J are TRBV10-3 and TRBJ2-2. The CDR3 is 13 residues long. The V gene's germline CDR1 is ENHRY and CDR2 SYGVKD. The CDR3 loop reads CAISPADTGELFF.

This CDR3 reads CDSSLVPQGVYNQPQHF. This chain joins TRBV7-2 and TRBJ1-5; no DNA is available, so the TRBD1 call from TCRdb remains unchecked. The CDR3 runs 17 residues. Germline CDR1 SGHTA, CDR2 FQGNSA.

V usage is TRBV5-5 and J usage is TRBJ1-1; the D call of TRBD1 rests on TCRdb alone, since no DNA is present to check it. The CDR3 runs to 14 residues. Germline-derived CDR1 and CDR2 are SGHKS and YYEKEE (reference sequence). The CDR3 sequence: CASSTRGGTVGAFF.

V usage is TRBV7-8 and J usage is TRBJ2-1. In germline, CDR1 is SGHVS, CDR2 FQNEAQ. The CDR3 totals 16 residues. The CDR3 loop reads CASSLAGYSTYNEQFF.

The V call is TRBV12-3 or TRBV12-4, the J call TRBJ2-7. The length of the CDR3 is 14 residues. CDR3 sequence: CASSLGEGPYEQYF.

The chain employs TRBV7-3 and TRBJ1-5. CDR3 length: 16 residues. The germline V gene encodes CDR1 SGHTA and CDR2 FQGTGA. CDR3 in amino acids: CASSLGAARGNQPQHF.

V and J are TRBV5-4 and TRBJ2-1. In germline, CDR1 is SGHNT, CDR2 YYREEE (reference sequence). CDR3 length: 14 residues. CDR3 loop: CASSSHGPVDEQFF. Full variable domain (missing parts from reference TRBV5-4 and TRBJ2-1): ETGVTQSPTHLIKTRGQQVTLRCSSQSGHNTVSWYQQALGQGPQFIFQYYREEENGRGNFPPRFSGLQFPNYSSELNVNALELDDSALYLCASSSHGPVDEQFFGPGTRLTVL.

The chain combines TRBV18 with TRBJ2-1; as DNA is missing, the TRBD1 call by TCRdb cannot be tested. Germline loops: CDR1 KGHSH, CDR2 LQKENI. This CDR3 has 14 residues. The CDR3: CASSLYRGLGEQFF.

This rearrangement joins TRBV5-1 to TRBJ2-1; TCRdb reports TRBD1, a call that lacks DNA to check it against. From germline, CDR1 is SGHRS and CDR2 YFSETQ. The CDR3 totals 15 residues. The CDR3 sequence: CASTPGTLPYNELFF.

This chain links TRBV28 with TRBJ2-5. The germline V gene encodes CDR1 MDHEN and CDR2 SYDVKM. This CDR3 is 12 amino acids long. CDR3: CASSLVRRTQYF.

The J gene is TRBJ2-1, the V gene TRBV3-1; the TCRdb call, TRBD2, lacks DNA for checking. Germline lookup yields CDR1 LGHDT and CDR2 YNNKEL (reference sequence). CDR3 length: 16 amino acids. CDR3 loop: CASSRISGGAYNEQFF.

The chain uses TRBV6-2 or TRBV6-3 and TRBJ1-1. The length of the CDR3 is 13 residues. Germline CDR1 and CDR2: MNHEY and SVGEGT. The CDR3 protein is CASSYYAGPEAFF.

The chain couples TRBV19 to TRBJ1-5. Germline CDR1 LNHDA, CDR2 SQIVND (reference sequence). This CDR3 spans 15 amino acids. The CDR3 is CASSRITRGDQPQHF.

This rearrangement joins TRBV20-1 to TRBJ2-5; TCRdb picks TRBD2, but there is no DNA to check that call. The CDR3 has 13 residues. Germline V gene sequence: CDR1 DFQATT, CDR2 SNEGSKA (reference sequence). The CDR3 loop is CSAPPGGQETQYF.

The chain recombines TRBV7-3 with TRBJ2-3; TCRdb names TRBD1, which stays unverified in the absence of DNA. The CDR3 runs 15 residues. CDR1 is SGHTA, CDR2 FQGTGA, per germline. CDR3 amino acids: CASSLTTQGPDTQYF.